The clone carrying this T cell receptor beta chain was found a few times. Antigen: not known. The time point denotes: sample taken at primary tumor resection. Extraction of whole RNA from tumor, nontumor lung or frozen PBMC preceded unsorted sequencing. Samples came from 60 to 75 TRACERx patients with untreated early-stage lung cancer. This sample is part of a study of spatial heterogeneity in lung cancer. At the level of the study: An average of more than ten raw reads was observed per unique TCR and UMI combination. General observations from the study: TCRs found ubiquitously expanded in tumor appeared in blood more at resection than at follow-up.

Trimming took off 1 base at V and 1 base at J, with 6 bases between the two ends. Germline V gene data show CDR1 as SGHVS and CDR2 as FNYEAQ. This CDR3 spans 14 amino acids. The presence of a unique molecular identifier marked each TCR cDNA molecule. Each CDR3 protein is one row after TCRdb ran MiXCR on the 5' RACE reads. The repertoire includes fewer than 20,000 distinct CDR3 sequences, approximately 18% of them detected once, and over 12% sits in the top ten. The chain couples TRBV7-6 to TRBJ2-3; D gene uncertain. The source of this sequence is a male donor with early-stage non-small cell lung cancer. Material: PBMCs, obtained at surgery. The CDR3 nucleotides are TGTGCCAGCAGCTTAGGGGAAGGCACAGATACGCAGTATTTT. Translated, it gives CASSLGEGTDTQYF.